Given below is one TCR beta chain in context. CDR3 length: 13 residues. Germline lookup yields CDR1 SGHRS and CDR2 YFSETQ. Primers used in a second PCR of roughly 6 to 11 cycles were a sample-barcoded 5' primer and a J-beta primer mix. MiXCR, applied by TCRdb to the 5' RACE reads, yields one record per CDR3 protein. The table has 1,300,000 or so distinct CDR3 sequences, 59% seen once. This sample was included in a study of blood T cells in healthy people across ages. The sample was blood. The TCR comes from a man in his late teens or twenties in good health. J is TRBJ2-5 and V is TRBV5-1, with D perhaps being TRBD1 or TRBD2 (5 bases each). The end of the DNA fits TRBJ2-7 better, so the J call may be wrong. As DNA, the CDR3 is TGCGCCAGCAGCAGATGGGGGAACTACGAGCAGTACTTC. Protein product: CASSRWGNYEQYF.